The entry below gives a single TCR beta chain sequence along with its context. The data originate from a study of blood T cell repertoires in COVID-19. Across the study: Spain, Italy and the United States supplied samples that represented acute and convalescent COVID-19. PBMCs, B-cell-depleted T cells, or T cells provided the cDNA or gDNA that made up the material.

There are 13 residues in the CDR3. V was shortened by 4 bases and J by 3 bases, with 10 bases between the two germline ends. Original processing notes: How many nucleated cells were present was estimated from reference gene primer amplification. Data came from immunoSEQ multiplex PCR; TCRdb stores just in-frame clones and leaves some out. V and J calls and clone size are copied from that table; D and trimming were computed from the DNA. In the table there are under 250,000 clones, roughly 84% of which are singletons. This sequence joins TRBV12-3 or TRBV12-4 and TRBJ2-7; D call uncertain. The sequenced sample was peripheral blood. This TCR was sampled from a woman over 75 with acute or convalescent COVID-19. CDR3 region: CASSWALGYEQYF. In DNA form, the CDR3 reads TGTGCCAGCAGTTGGGCCTTAGGCTACGAGCAGTACTTC.